The clone carrying this T cell receptor (beta chain) was counted a single time. Its antigen is not known. This sample was included in a study of radiotherapy plus CTLA-4 blockade in lung cancer. There are 14 residues in the CDR3. Trimming shortened V by 6 bases and J by 8 bases, and 19 bases separated the two germline ends. Germline V CDR1 and CDR2: MNHEY, SMNVEV (reference sequence). The table came from immunoSEQ multiplex PCR; TCRdb's copy has only in-frame clones and leaves some out. The sample has around 37,000 clones; about four fifths are singletons. Study outcomes and limitations: How blood T cell clones changed early, along with interferon-beta, reportedly forecast response best. Blood-borne expansion of tumor-derived TCR clones followed radiotherapy plus ipilimumab.

Chemo-refractory metastatic non-small-cell lung cancer patients underwent focal radiation alongside CTLA-4 blockade with ipilimumab. The source material was peripheral blood, sampled from a patient treated with radiotherapy plus ipilimumab. The clonotype was recovered from a human donor with non-small cell lung cancer that progressed on radiotherapy plus ipilimumab. The chain employs TRBV27 and TRBJ1-2; D is unclear. The CDR3 region is CASRGVIGILGYTF. CDR3 nucleotides: TGTGCCAGCAGGGGAGTTATTGGAATATTGGGCTACACCTTC.